The T cell receptor (beta chain) under discussion was sequenced for a study of post-analysis software for immune sequencing data. Regarding the study as a whole: Among roughly five TRBV segments more frequent in patients than controls were TRBV5-6, TRBV5-1 and TRBV20-1. Patients with multiple sclerosis recorded significantly lower normalized Chao1 diversity than controls, the study found.

To note about this clonotype: Its cognate antigen is unknown.

This CDR3 has 14 residues. Trimming shortened V by 5 bases and J by 4 bases, and 15 bases separated the two germline ends. Per germline, CDR1 SGHRS and CDR2 YFSETQ. Carried by the TCR beta cDNA libraries were unique molecular identifiers. The source material, roughly 0.9 to 11 million T cells, gave rise to roughly 500,000 cDNA molecules. MiXCR was run by TCRdb on the PCR reads, yielding one entry per CDR3 protein. The sample gives about 400,000 distinct CDR3 sequences, around 33% of which show up once; under 15% is in the top ten. The sample comprised blood. This clonotype originated in a girl aged 10 to 17 with multiple sclerosis. J is TRBJ2-5 and V is TRBV5-1, with D possibly TRBD2 on 6 matching bases. The CDR3 nucleotides read TGCGCCAGCAGTCGCCTAGCGATCACAGAGACCCAGTACTTC. It specifies CASSRLAITETQYF.